Following are 9 T cell receptor beta chains from one sample sequenced in a study of T cell responses to AZD1222 COVID-19 vaccine. Clones were read by immunoSEQ multiplex PCR, and TCRdb kept only the in-frame ones, dropping some. There are about 93,000 clones in the sample; just over 85% occur only once, and around 5.9% lies in the top ten. This specimen consisted of peripheral blood, obtained on day 0 of AZD1222 vaccination. These TCRs come from an adult in good health.

J is TRBJ1-1 and V is TRBV12-3 or TRBV12-4; no reliable D call. This CDR3 is built from 13 residues. V was trimmed by 4 bases and J by 7 bases, leaving 13 bases between them. Written as DNA, the CDR3 is TGTGCCAGCAGTTCCCGAGGCGGCATTGAAGCTTTCTTT. Translation gives CASSSRGGIEAFF.

The chain joins TRBV11-2 to TRBJ1-5; no reliable D call. The V and J ends lost 0 bases and 5 bases respectively, with 5 bases between them. Germline CDR1 is SGHAT and CDR2 is FQNNGV. The CDR3 is 13 residues long. In DNA form, the CDR3 reads TGTGCCAGCAGCTTAGATCTGGATCAGCCCCAGCATTTT. This codes for CASSLDLDQPQHF.

V gene TRBV11-3 combines with J gene TRBJ2-5, with 8 bases aligning to TRBD1. The CDR3 spans 14 residues. Unmatched junction bases numbered 6, after V lost 5 bases and J lost 4 bases. Germline-derived CDR1 and CDR2 are SGHNT and YENEEA. The CDR3 spells CASSPQGGGETQYF. The DNA for the CDR3 is TGTGCCAGCAGCCCACAGGGGGGAGGAGAGACCCAGTACTTC.

V is TRBV5-6 and J is TRBJ2-1, with D unresolved. V was cut by 0 bases and J by 7 bases, with 8 bases left in between. Per germline, CDR1 SGHDT and CDR2 YYEEEE. CDR3 size: 13 residues. The CDR3 region is CASSLGPENEQFF. DNA for the CDR3: TGTGCCAGCAGCTTGGGGCCGGAAAATGAGCAGTTCTTC.

The rearrangement uses TRBV12-3 or TRBV12-4 and TRBJ1-4; weak D call: TRBD1 (6 bases). V was cut by 5 bases and J by 8 bases, with 12 bases left in between. The CDR3 spans 13 residues. This CDR3 is CASSPQGKEKLFF. The CDR3 DNA reads TGTGCCAGCAGTCCCCAGGGGAAGGAAAAACTGTTTTTT.

The V gene is TRBV25-1, the J gene TRBJ2-5; a possible D gene is TRBD2 (6 bases). The CDR3 runs 13 residues. Germline V gene data show CDR1 as MGHDK and CDR2 as SYGVNS. V lost 6 bases to trimming and J lost 5 bases, with 13 bases between them. The CDR3 coding sequence is TGTGCCAGCAGGGAGGGACCCCGGGAGACCCAGTACTTC. It yields the protein CASREGPRETQYF.

This clone was seen only once. This chain links TRBV5-1 with TRBJ1-1, with D unresolved. The CDR3 is 14 residues long. Germline lookup yields CDR1 SGHRS and CDR2 YFSETQ. The V end lost 0 bases, the J end lost 1 base, and 7 bases lay between the germline ends. CDR3 nucleotide sequence: TGCGCCAGCAGCTTGGGTTGGCAGAACACTGAAGCTTTCTTT. It encodes CASSLGWQNTEAFF.

This clone is a singleton in its sample. The chain is built from TRBV12-3 or TRBV12-4 and TRBJ1-2; no reliable D call. V gave up 6 bases and J gave up 7 bases, with 12 bases separating them. The CDR3 is 12 residues long. This CDR3 is CASSGPAIGYTF. The CDR3 DNA follows: TGTGCCAGCAGCGGTCCGGCGATTGGCTACACCTTC.

The chain links TRBV30 to TRBJ2-5; D might be TRBD2 (5 bases). Trimming shortened V by 2 bases and J by 9 bases, and 19 bases separated the two germline ends. The CDR3 sequence is 14 residues long. Germline V gene lookup returns CDR1 GTSNPN and CDR2 SVGIG (reference sequence). The CDR3 region has the DNA TGTGCCTGGAGTTTAACCGCACTAGGGATGGCCCAGTACTTC. Protein sequence: CAWSLTALGMAQYF.